Listed here are 8 T cell receptor beta chains from one sample, sequenced in a study of blood T cell repertoires in COVID-19. Assay used: immunoSEQ multiplex PCR; TCRdb lists only in-frame clones, some missing. This table has 60,000 to 90,000 clones, over 65% appearing once. Sequencing was done on a sample of peripheral blood. Source of these receptors: a human donor with acute or convalescent COVID-19. The donor label of this sample is uncertain.

The chain couples TRBV19 to TRBJ2-1; 10 nucleotides agree with TRBD2. J gave up 6 bases and V 6 bases, and 14 bases lay outside the gene matches. This CDR3 is 17 amino acids long. Germline CDR1 reads LNHDA; CDR2 reads SQIVND (reference sequence). This chain's CDR3 is CASRAGPRAGGPNEQFF. Written as DNA, the CDR3 is TGTGCCAGTAGGGCGGGTCCGCGAGCGGGGGGGCCCAATGAGCAGTTCTTC.

This clone was counted once. The V and J genes are TRBV5-1 and TRBJ2-3, with TRBD2 identical over 9 bases. Losses at the gene ends were 0 bases for V and 4 bases for J; bases not matched to a gene: 3. The CDR3 totals 15 residues. The germline V gene encodes CDR1 SGHRS and CDR2 YFSETQ. CDR3 region: CASSLAVAGADTQYF. The CDR3 region has the DNA TGCGCCAGCAGCTTGGCCGTAGCGGGAGCAGATACGCAGTATTTT. Variable domain in full (rest from reference TRBV5-1 and TRBJ2-3): KAGVTQTPRYLIKTRGQQVTLSCSPISGHRSVSWYQQTPGQGLQFLFEYFSETQRNKGNFPGRFSGRQFSNSRSEMNVSTLELGDSALYLCASSLAVAGADTQYFGPGTRLTVL.

The chain joins TRBV10-2 to TRBJ1-5, with 9 positions matching TRBD1. This CDR3 comprises 14 residues. CDR1 WSHSY and CDR2 SAAADI come from the germline V gene. With 6 bases clipped from V and 5 bases from J, the junction kept 5 bases outside the gene matches. CDR3 protein: CASSSDRGDQPQHF. CDR3 DNA: TGCGCCAGCAGCTCGGACAGGGGAGATCAGCCCCAGCATTTT.

The chain uses TRBV11-3 and TRBJ2-3; a possible D gene is TRBD2 (5 bases). Germline values: CDR1 SGHNT, CDR2 YENEEA. V lost 1 base and J 2 bases, leaving 7 bases between the germline ends. This CDR3 is built from 14 residues. This CDR3 reads CASSLAGTTDTQYF. For the CDR3, the DNA is TGTGCCAGCAGCTTAGCGGGAACCACAGATACGCAGTATTTT.

This clone was counted only a few times. This chain joins TRBV3-1 (or the pseudogene TRBV3-2) and TRBJ1-4, with D possibly being TRBD1 (5 bases). The CDR3 consists of 12 residues. Germline values: CDR1 LGHDT, CDR2 YNNKEL (reference sequence). Trimming cost V 11 bases and J 8 bases, with 15 bases left between them. The CDR3 region has the DNA TGTGCCCTCAAGGCGACAGAAGAAAAACTGTTTTTT. Protein sequence: CALKATEEKLFF.

This sequence joins TRBV2 and TRBJ1-2, with TRBD1 matching 10 bases. The CDR3 contains 14 residues. V shed 4 bases, J shed 8 bases, and the junction held 7 bases outside the gene matches. Germline V gene lookup returns CDR1 SNHLY and CDR2 FYNNEI. The CDR3 DNA reads TGTGCCAGCAGTGGGACAGGGGGACTCAGCGGCTACACCTTC. This codes for CASSGTGGLSGYTF.

V and J are TRBV7-8 and TRBJ1-2, with 9 bases identical to TRBD1. The CDR3 loop spans 14 amino acids. J was trimmed by 7 bases and V by 5 bases; bases with no gene match: 8. Germline V gives CDR1 SGHVS, CDR2 FQNEAQ. The chain's CDR3 is CASSQPGTGFGYTF. DNA for the CDR3: TGTGCCAGCAGCCAGCCCGGGACAGGGTTTGGCTACACCTTC.

The chain couples TRBV30 to TRBJ1-1; 7 nucleotides line up with TRBD1. From germline, CDR1 is GTSNPN and CDR2 SVGIG (reference sequence). The CDR3 totals 13 residues. The junction had 8 bases not matched to a gene; V was cut back by 7 bases and J by 3 bases. CDR3 sequence: CAFQRGLYTEAFF. As DNA, the CDR3 is TGTGCCTTTCAAAGGGGGCTGTACACTGAAGCTTTCTTT.